This T cell receptor (delta chain) was recorded in a study of γδ T cells in repeated Plasmodium falciparum infection. The wider study: Malaria-naive adults were infected with P. falciparum NF54 four times over about 600 days. Timepoints: baseline, immediately before selected infections, and 21 days after every infection.

This clone was seen more than once but under ten times. The protein in TCRdb stems from a much larger clone and differs at residues 16 and 20 from this DNA's translation, likely a read error; here the protein is translated from the DNA. TCRdb repeated clone calling on the multiplex PCR reads with CATT. The sample includes 70,000 to 95,000 delta-chain clones, roughly 1.4% of them seen just once. Bulk repertoires came from Vgamma9/Vdelta2+ or Vdelta2-negative gammadelta T cells flow-sorted from PBMC. The germline V gene has CDR1 TSWWSYY and CDR2 QGS. The CDR3 covers 22 residues. The receptor's source is a pool of human donors (malaria-infected and uninfected, not separated). V gene assignment gives TRDV1, but the J gene was left uncalled; the D call in the table, TRDD3, was not verified against the DNA. Input material: gamma-delta T cells from blood. CDR3 amino acids: CALGGRAPPNWGILFSTDKPIF. CDR3 coding DNA: TGTGCTCTTGGGGGAAGAGCACCCCCTAACTGGGGGATACTCTTCAGCACCGATAAACCCATCTTT.